The 20 T cell receptor beta chains given below trace back to one sample, sequenced in a study of T-cell reconstitution after alpha-beta-depleted transplantation in children. TCRbeta library preparation incorporated unique molecular identifiers. TCRdb processed the PCR reads anew with MiXCR; each CDR3 protein has one entry. The table includes about 600,000 distinct CDR3 sequences, roughly a tenth detected once. The sequences come from PBMCs from the stem cell graft donor, collected from the stem cell graft. Every receptor here comes from a human donor who donated a stem cell graft to a child with acute myeloid leukemia.

This clonotype occurred a few times. The J gene is TRBJ2-7, the V gene TRBV29-1; D is undetermined. Trimming shortened V by 4 bases and J by 5 bases, and 15 bases separated the two germline ends. CDR3 length: 13 amino acids. Germline-derived CDR1 and CDR2 are SQVTM and ANQGSEA. The CDR3 protein is CSVGVRLGNEQYF. CDR3 coding DNA: TGCAGCGTTGGGGTCAGGTTAGGAAACGAGCAGTACTTC.

This clonotype was seen only a few times. The chain employs TRBV29-1 and TRBJ2-1, with 8 nucleotides matching TRBD1. CDR1 and CDR2 (germline): SQVTM, ANQGSEA. There are 14 residues in the CDR3. V was clipped by 7 bases and J by 4 bases; unmatched bases: 9. Here the CDR3 DNA reads TGCAGCGCTAAAACAGGGGGGAGGTACAATGAGCAGTTCTTC. This translates into CSAKTGGRYNEQFF.

The chain recombines TRBV11-1 with TRBJ2-3; a weak D match, TRBD2 (6 bases). Looked up from germline, CDR1 is SGHAT and CDR2 is FQDESV (reference sequence). The CDR3 is 17 residues long. Trimming stripped 7 bases from V and 2 bases from J, with 22 bases between. CDR3 region: CASNLQSGGLFTDTQYF. The CDR3 coding sequence is TGTGCCAGCAACCTGCAATCCGGGGGACTTTTCACAGATACGCAGTATTTT.

The rearrangement links TRBV20-1 to TRBJ1-2; maybe TRBD1 (5 bases). Germline-derived CDR1 and CDR2 are DFQATT and SNEGSKA (reference sequence). This CDR3 is built from 12 residues. The V and J ends lost 6 bases and 2 bases respectively, with 10 bases between them. CDR3 in amino acids: CSAPTENYGYTF. In DNA, the CDR3 is TGCAGTGCCCCGACAGAGAACTATGGCTACACCTTC.

This clonotype was detected a few times. V gene TRBV7-2 combines with J gene TRBJ2-3; D gene uncertain. Per germline, CDR1 SGHTA and CDR2 FQGNSA. The CDR3 is 14 amino acids. V was shortened by 3 bases and J by 3 bases, with 10 bases between the two germline ends. CDR3 nucleotides: TGTGCCAGCAGCTTCGGGTTGTGGACAGATACGCAGTATTTT. It specifies CASSFGLWTDTQYF.

The J gene is TRBJ2-7, the V gene TRBV12-3 or TRBV12-4; 9 bases fit TRBD2. V lost 3 bases, J lost 7 bases, and 7 bases stayed unmatched. The CDR3 length is 14 residues. This CDR3 is CASSLSSGKLEQYF. DNA for the CDR3: TGTGCCAGCAGTTTGTCTAGCGGGAAGTTGGAGCAGTACTTC.

The V and J genes are TRBV15 and TRBJ1-5; D call uncertain. The germline V gene has CDR1 LNHNV and CDR2 YYDKDF (reference sequence). Deletions cut 0 bases from V and 0 bases from J, with 6 bases between. This CDR3 comprises 15 residues. For the CDR3, the DNA is TGTGCCACCAGCAGAGATGGATTTAGCAATCAGCCCCAGCATTTT. Its translation is CATSRDGFSNQPQHF.

This clonotype was found a few times. V and J are TRBV7-9 and TRBJ2-1; 10 nucleotides line up with TRBD2. The CDR3 runs to 15 residues. The ends lost 6 bases at V and 3 bases at J; junction bases unmatched: 5. Germline values: CDR1 SEHNR, CDR2 FQNEAQ (reference sequence). The CDR3, as DNA: TGTGCCAGCAGGGACGGACTAGCGGACTACAATGAGCAGTTCTTC. Translation gives CASRDGLADYNEQFF. Supplemented by reference TRBV7-9 and TRBJ2-1, the full variable domain reads DTGVSQNPRHKITKRGQNVTFRCDPISEHNRLYWYRQTLGQGPEFLTYFQNEAQLEKSRLLSDRFSAERPKGSFSTLEIQRTEQGDSAMYLCASRDGLADYNEQFFGPGTRLTVL.

The chain combines TRBV12-3 or TRBV12-4 with TRBJ2-5, with 7 bases lining up with TRBD2. The CDR3 sequence is 16 residues long. V gave up 4 bases and J gave up 7 bases; unmatched junction bases: 15. This CDR3 reads CASSWMASGWPGTQYF. The CDR3 DNA sequence: TGTGCCAGCAGTTGGATGGCTAGCGGTTGGCCCGGGACCCAGTACTTC.

This clonotype occurred many times. The chain is built from TRBV3-1 and TRBJ2-7; TRBD2 might be the D (6 bases). V shed 0 bases and J shed 7 bases, with 22 bases lying between them. This CDR3 is built from 17 residues. Germline CDR1 is LGHDT and CDR2 is YNNKEL (reference sequence). CDR3: CASSQDMASALRGEQYF. CDR3 nucleotide sequence: TGTGCCAGCAGCCAAGACATGGCTAGCGCATTAAGAGGGGAGCAGTACTTC.

DNA of the CDR3: TGCGCCAGCAGCCTCATAGTATCTGATACGCAGTATTTT. Encoded protein: CASSLIVSDTQYF. The chain employs TRBV5-1 and TRBJ2-3; unclear D gene. Germline values: CDR1 SGHRS, CDR2 YFSETQ. This CDR3 has 13 amino acids. With 4 bases removed from V and 6 bases from J, the gap between germline ends came to 12 bases.

The CDR3 region is CASSFRAGDGYTF. The DNA for the CDR3 is TGTGCCAGCAGTTTTCGGGCGGGAGACGGCTACACCTTC. The V and J genes are TRBV12-3 or TRBV12-4 and TRBJ1-2, with D unclear. This CDR3 spans 13 amino acids. V shed 3 bases and J shed 8 bases, with 13 bases lying between them.

This clonotype was seen repeatedly, ten times or more. This chain uses TRBV12-3 or TRBV12-4 with TRBJ2-1; D possibly uses TRBD1 or TRBD2 (5 bases each). The CDR3 is made up of 17 amino acids. V gave up 6 bases and J gave up 8 bases, with 26 bases separating them. The CDR3 sequence is CASSSQPGPAIGDEQFF. CDR3 nucleotides: TGTGCCAGCAGCTCCCAGCCGGGACCTGCAATCGGAGATGAGCAGTTCTTC.

This clonotype was seen many times. This CDR3 is CATLGTSGSHEQYF. The CDR3 DNA is TGTGCCACCCTCGGGACTAGCGGGAGTCACGAGCAGTACTTC. The V and J genes are TRBV28 and TRBJ2-7, with 14 bases lining up with TRBD2. The CDR3 length is 14 residues. J was trimmed by 5 bases and V by 10 bases; bases with no gene match: 7. CDR1 and CDR2 from the germline V gene are MDHEN and SYDVKM.

This clonotype was seen a handful of times. CDR3 region: CSAPEASDPTDTQYF. The CDR3 region has the DNA TGCAGTGCTCCCGAGGCTAGCGACCCCACAGATACGCAGTATTTT. This rearrangement joins TRBV20-1 to TRBJ2-3; a possible D gene is TRBD2 (6 bases). V was shortened by 5 bases and J by 2 bases, with 17 bases between the two germline ends. This CDR3 contains 15 residues. The germline CDR1 and CDR2 sequences are DFQATT and SNEGSKA (reference sequence).

This clonotype was detected many times. This rearrangement joins TRBV29-1 to TRBJ1-3; unclear D gene. Germline-derived CDR1 and CDR2 are SQVTM and ANQGSEA. This CDR3 comprises 13 residues. The V gene lost 1 base and the J gene lost 4 bases, with 8 bases spanning the gap. The CDR3 nucleotides are TGCAGCGTTGAAGGTCAGAGGGGAAACACCATATATTTT. Translated, it gives CSVEGQRGNTIYF.

In the case of this clonotype: The CDR3 does not close with the conserved phenylalanine or tryptophan, likely indicating a read error. The rearrangement joins TRBV29-1 to TRBJ1-1; the match to TRBD1 covers 7 bases. Looked up from germline, CDR1 is SQVTM and CDR2 is ANQGSEA. V lost 7 bases to trimming and J lost 0 bases; unmatched junction nucleotides: 5. This CDR3 is built from 13 residues. Here the CDR3 reads CSANTGVNTEAFC. CDR3 sequence (DNA): TGCAGCGCCAATACAGGGGTGAACACTGAAGCTTTCTGT.

The rearrangement links TRBV27 to TRBJ2-2, with D possibly TRBD1 on 6 matching bases. The CDR3 spans 15 residues. Germline V gene lookup returns CDR1 MNHEY and CDR2 SMNVEV (reference sequence). Between the trimmed V and J ends, which lost 6 bases and 6 bases, there was a span of 17 bases. In nucleotides, the CDR3 is TGTGCCAGCAGGCCTGAAACAGGGATCGCCGGGGAGCTGTTTTTT. Amino acids: CASRPETGIAGELFF.

This clonotype appeared many times. The chain combines TRBV20-1 with TRBJ2-1; TRBD2 matches at 8 bases. The V gene's germline CDR1 is DFQATT and CDR2 SNEGSKA (reference sequence). CDR3 length equals 15 residues. V gave up 0 bases and J gave up 8 bases; unmatched junction bases: 9. The CDR3 nucleotides are TGCAGTGCTAGAGATTCACGGACTAGCTTCCATGAGCAGTTCTTC. Protein product: CSARDSRTSFHEQFF.

The V call is TRBV20-1, the J call TRBJ2-1; 8 nucleotides line up with TRBD2. This CDR3 is built from 15 residues. After removal of 5 bases from V and 4 bases from J, the junction contained 10 bases not matched to a gene. Germline lookup yields CDR1 DFQATT and CDR2 SNEGSKA (reference sequence). The CDR3 here is CSASRGGVNYNEQFF. In DNA form, the CDR3 reads TGCAGTGCTTCCCGGGGGGGGGTTAATTACAATGAGCAGTTCTTC.